A single sample gave rise to the 5 T cell receptor beta chains below, sequenced in a study of T cell repertoires in Merkel cell carcinoma (dated 2019 in TCRdb). The method was the immunoSEQ multiplex PCR assay. The source is immuneACCESS, and TCRdb retained only in-frame sequences with V and J called. Part of the clones is not carried over; for the studies checked, unresolved V genes explain less than half of this, and the remainder is unexplained. The sample yields about 14,000 clones; roughly 71% were counted once. The top ten hold 17% of the sample. Sequenced sample: tumor tissue. The receptors shown here come from an adult with Merkel cell carcinoma.

CDR3 sequence (DNA): TGTGCCAGCAGCGTAGACAGTATGAACACTGAAGCTTTCTTT. Its protein is CASSVDSMNTEAFF. The V call is TRBV9, the J call TRBJ1-1; D not resolved. The CDR3 loop spans 14 amino acids. V was trimmed by 0 bases and J by 0 bases, leaving 6 bases between them. In germline, CDR1 is SGDLS, CDR2 YYNGEE.

The rearrangement uses TRBV9 and TRBJ1-1; a possible D gene is TRBD1 (6 bases). Trimming removed 4 bases from V and 0 bases from J, with 10 bases in between. Germline V CDR1 and CDR2: SGDLS, YYNGEE. The CDR3 consists of 14 residues. Here the CDR3 reads CASSRGQLNTEAFF. The CDR3 DNA is TGTGCCAGCAGCCGTGGACAGCTGAACACTGAAGCTTTCTTT.

This chain links TRBV19 with TRBJ1-6, with unresolved D. Germline-derived CDR1 and CDR2 are LNHDA and SQIVND (reference sequence). The CDR3 has 12 residues. V shed 5 bases and J shed 10 bases, with 9 bases lying between them. The CDR3 nucleotides are TGTGCCAGTAGTGGGCAGACCTCACCCCTCCACTTT. As protein: CASSGQTSPLHF.

The J gene is TRBJ2-7, the V gene TRBV10-3; D is unresolved. The CDR3 runs to 15 residues. The V gene's germline CDR1 is ENHRY and CDR2 SYGVKD. The V gene lost 1 base and the J gene lost 2 bases, with 12 bases spanning the gap. CDR3 DNA sequence: TGTGCCATCAGTGAGTTCCCGGGCCTCGCCTACGAGCAGTACTTC. Translating gives CAISEFPGLAYEQYF.

V and J are TRBV5-4 and TRBJ2-7; D gene uncertain. V lost 0 bases, J lost 0 bases, and 13 bases lay in between. CDR1 and CDR2 from the germline V gene are SGHNT and YYREEE (reference sequence). The CDR3 loop spans 16 amino acids. The DNA for the CDR3 is TGTGCCAGCAGCTTGGCCTCGTCGGCAAGCTCCTACGAGCAGTACTTC. As protein: CASSLASSASSYEQYF.